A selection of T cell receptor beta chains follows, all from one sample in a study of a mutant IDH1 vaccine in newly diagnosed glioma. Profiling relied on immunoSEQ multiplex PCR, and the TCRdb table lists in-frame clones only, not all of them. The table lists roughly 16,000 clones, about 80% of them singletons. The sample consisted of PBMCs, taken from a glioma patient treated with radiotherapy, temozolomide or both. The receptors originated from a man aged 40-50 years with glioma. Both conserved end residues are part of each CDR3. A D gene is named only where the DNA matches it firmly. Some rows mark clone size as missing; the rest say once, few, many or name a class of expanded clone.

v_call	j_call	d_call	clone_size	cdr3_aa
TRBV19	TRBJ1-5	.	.	CASSPPPRAGQPQHF
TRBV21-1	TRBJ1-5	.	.	CASSKEVPADSNQPQHF
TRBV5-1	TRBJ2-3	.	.	CASSLEGTDTQYF
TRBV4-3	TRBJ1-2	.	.	CASSQDFTRINYGYTF
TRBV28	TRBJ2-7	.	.	CASSLRQLKYEQYF
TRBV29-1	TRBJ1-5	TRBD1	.	CSVGQAINQPQHF
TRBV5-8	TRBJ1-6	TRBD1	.	CASSYGQGGNSPLHF
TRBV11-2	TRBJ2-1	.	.	CASTKSGVFDEQFF
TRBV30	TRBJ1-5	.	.	CAWSAGDNQPQHF
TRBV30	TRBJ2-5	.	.	CAWSPRGETQYF
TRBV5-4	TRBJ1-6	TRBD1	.	CASSVDRDHSPLHF
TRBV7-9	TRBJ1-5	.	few	CASSLGHSNQPQHF
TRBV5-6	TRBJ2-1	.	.	CASSLGGDNEQFF
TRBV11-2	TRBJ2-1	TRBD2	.	CASSPTDLAGKNEQFF
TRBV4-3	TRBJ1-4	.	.	CASSQGGRYEKLFF
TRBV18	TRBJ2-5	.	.	CASSPPSQKETQYF
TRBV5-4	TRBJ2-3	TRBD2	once	CASSPSGSLLTDTQYF
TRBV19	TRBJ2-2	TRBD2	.	CASRVGTSGTVGLPGELFF
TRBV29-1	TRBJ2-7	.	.	CSVGDAYEQYF
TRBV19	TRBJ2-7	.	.	CASSMNRAYEQYF
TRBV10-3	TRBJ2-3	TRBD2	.	CAISDSGSLDTQYF
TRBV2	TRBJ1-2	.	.	CASSYEHDGYTF